What follows describes a single T cell receptor beta chain. CDR3 length: 15 amino acids. J lost 6 bases, V lost 1 base, and 4 bases had no gene match. CDR1 and CDR2 from the germline V gene are SGHTA and FQGTGA. This entry comes from a study of CD8 T cells in Susac syndrome. With random hexamers, 0.5 to 1 ug RNA was reverse transcribed. Across 54 Vbeta and 13 Jbeta, TCR beta CDR3 was amplified with immunoSEQ multiplex PCR. In TCRdb, the immunoSEQ multiplex PCR reads were re-called with MiXCR into one record per CDR3 protein. Of approximately 150,000 distinct CDR3 sequences in the sample, 90% to 95% were seen once.

The rearrangement joins TRBV7-3 to TRBJ1-4, with 8 nucleotides matching TRBD1. The specimen was CD4+ T cells from PBMCs. The sequence derives from a human donor in good health. The CDR3 sequence: CASSLMTGDDEKLFF. The CDR3 coding sequence is TGTGCCAGCAGCTTAATGACAGGGGATGATGAAAAACTGTTTTTT.